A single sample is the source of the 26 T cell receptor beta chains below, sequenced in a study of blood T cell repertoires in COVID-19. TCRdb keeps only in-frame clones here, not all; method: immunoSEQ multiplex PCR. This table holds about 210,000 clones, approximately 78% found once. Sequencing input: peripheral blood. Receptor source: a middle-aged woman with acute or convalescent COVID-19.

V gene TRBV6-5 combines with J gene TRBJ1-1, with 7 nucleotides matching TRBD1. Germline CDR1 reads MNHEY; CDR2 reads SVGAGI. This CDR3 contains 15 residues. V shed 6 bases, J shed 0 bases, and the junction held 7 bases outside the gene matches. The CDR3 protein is CASSPGTAMNTEAFF. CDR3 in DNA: TGTGCCAGCAGCCCCGGGACAGCTATGAACACTGAAGCTTTCTTT.

The CDR3 bases are TGTGCCAGCTGCGAGGTAGCGGGAGTGGATGAGCAGTTCTTC. Protein sequence: CASCEVAGVDEQFF. This chain uses TRBV4-2 with TRBJ2-1; 9 positions match TRBD2. V was pared by 8 bases and J by 8 bases, with 10 bases of the junction left unmatched. Germline V gene sequence: CDR1 LGHNA, CDR2 YNFKEQ. The CDR3 runs to 14 residues.

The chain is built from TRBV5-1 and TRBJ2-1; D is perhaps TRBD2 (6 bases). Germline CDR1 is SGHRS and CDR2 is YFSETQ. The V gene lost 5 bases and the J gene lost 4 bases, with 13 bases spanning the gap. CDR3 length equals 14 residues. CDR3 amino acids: CASSNAGGYNEQFF. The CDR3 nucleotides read TGCGCCAGCAGTAACGCCGGGGGATACAATGAGCAGTTCTTC. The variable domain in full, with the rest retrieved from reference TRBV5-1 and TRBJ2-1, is KAGVTQTPRYLIKTRGQQVTLSCSPISGHRSVSWYQQTPGQGLQFLFEYFSETQRNKGNFPGRFSGRQFSNSRSEMNVSTLELGDSALYLCASSNAGGYNEQFFGPGTRLTVL.

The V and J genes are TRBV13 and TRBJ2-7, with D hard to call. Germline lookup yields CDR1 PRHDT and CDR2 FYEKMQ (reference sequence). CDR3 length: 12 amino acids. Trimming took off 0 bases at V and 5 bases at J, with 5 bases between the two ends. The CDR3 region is CASSLGPNEQYF. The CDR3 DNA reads TGTGCCAGCAGCTTAGGCCCCAACGAGCAGTACTTC.

CDR3 DNA: TGTGCCACCCAGACAGGGAATAATTCACCCCTCCACTTT. Translated, it gives CATQTGNNSPLHF. The chain uses TRBV12-3 or TRBV12-4 and TRBJ1-6; 7 bases fit TRBD1. V gave up 10 bases and J gave up 5 bases; unmatched junction bases: 5. This CDR3 contains 13 residues.

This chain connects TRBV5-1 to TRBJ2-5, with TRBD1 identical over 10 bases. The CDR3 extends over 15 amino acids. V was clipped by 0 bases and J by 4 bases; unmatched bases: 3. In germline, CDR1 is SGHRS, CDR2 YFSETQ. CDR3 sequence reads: CASSLGDRGVETQYF. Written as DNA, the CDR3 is TGCGCCAGCAGCTTGGGGGACAGGGGAGTAGAGACCCAGTACTTC. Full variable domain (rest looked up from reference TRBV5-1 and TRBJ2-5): KAGVTQTPRYLIKTRGQQVTLSCSPISGHRSVSWYQQTPGQGLQFLFEYFSETQRNKGNFPGRFSGRQFSNSRSEMNVSTLELGDSALYLCASSLGDRGVETQYFGPGTRLLVL.

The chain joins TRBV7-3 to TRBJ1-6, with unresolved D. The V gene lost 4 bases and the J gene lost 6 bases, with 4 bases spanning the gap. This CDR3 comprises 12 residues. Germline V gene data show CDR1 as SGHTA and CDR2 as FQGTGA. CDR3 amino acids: CASSSRNSPLHF. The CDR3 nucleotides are TGTGCCAGCAGCTCCCGTAATTCACCCCTCCACTTT.

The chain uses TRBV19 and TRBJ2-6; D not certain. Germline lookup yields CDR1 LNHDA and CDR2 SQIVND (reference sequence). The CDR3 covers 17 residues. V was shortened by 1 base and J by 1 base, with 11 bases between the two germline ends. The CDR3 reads CASSIVPDSSGANVLTF. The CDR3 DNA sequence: TGTGCCAGTAGTATAGTCCCTGACTCTTCTGGGGCCAACGTCCTGACTTTC.

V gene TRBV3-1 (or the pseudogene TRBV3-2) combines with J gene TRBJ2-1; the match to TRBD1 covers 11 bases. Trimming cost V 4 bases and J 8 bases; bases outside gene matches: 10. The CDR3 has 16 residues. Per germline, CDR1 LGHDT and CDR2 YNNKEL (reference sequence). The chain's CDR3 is CASSPLGDRGGDEQFF. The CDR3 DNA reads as TGTGCCAGCAGCCCCCTGGGGGACAGGGGGGGGGATGAGCAGTTCTTC.

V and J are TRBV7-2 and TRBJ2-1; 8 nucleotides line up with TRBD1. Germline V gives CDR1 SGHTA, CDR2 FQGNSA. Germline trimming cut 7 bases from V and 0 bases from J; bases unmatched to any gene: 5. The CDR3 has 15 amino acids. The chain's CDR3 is CASTTGTGSYNEQFF. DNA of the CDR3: TGTGCCAGCACCACCGGGACAGGCTCCTACAATGAGCAGTTCTTC.

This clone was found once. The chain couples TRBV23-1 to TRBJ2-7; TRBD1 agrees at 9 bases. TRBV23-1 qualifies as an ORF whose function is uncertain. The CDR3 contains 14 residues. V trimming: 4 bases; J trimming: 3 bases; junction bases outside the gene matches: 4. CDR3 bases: TGCGCCAGCAGTCTCGGACAGGGGATCTACGAGCAGTACTTC. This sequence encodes CASSLGQGIYEQYF.

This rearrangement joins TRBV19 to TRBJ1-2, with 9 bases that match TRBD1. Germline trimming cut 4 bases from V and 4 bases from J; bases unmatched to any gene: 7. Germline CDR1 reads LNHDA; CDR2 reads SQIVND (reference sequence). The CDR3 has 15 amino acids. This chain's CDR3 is CASSTGTGFPYGYTF. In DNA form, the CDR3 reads TGTGCCAGTAGTACCGGGACAGGGTTCCCCTATGGCTACACCTTC. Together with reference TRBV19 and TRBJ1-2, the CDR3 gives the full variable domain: DGGITQSPKYLFRKEGQNVTLSCEQNLNHDAMYWYRQDPGQGLRLIYYSQIVNDFQKGDIAEGYSVSREKKESFPLTVTSAQKNPTAFYLCASSTGTGFPYGYTFGSGTRLTVV.

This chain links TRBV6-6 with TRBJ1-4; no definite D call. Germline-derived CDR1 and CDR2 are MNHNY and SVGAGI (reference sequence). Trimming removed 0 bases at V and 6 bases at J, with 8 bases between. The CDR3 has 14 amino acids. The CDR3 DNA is TGTGCCAGCAGTTACTCAGGCGGGGATGAAAAACTGTTTTTT. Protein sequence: CASSYSGGDEKLFF.

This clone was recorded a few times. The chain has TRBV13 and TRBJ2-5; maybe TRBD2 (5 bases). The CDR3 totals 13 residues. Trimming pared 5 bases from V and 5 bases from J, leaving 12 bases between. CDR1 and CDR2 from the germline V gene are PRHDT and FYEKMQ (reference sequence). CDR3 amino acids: CASSRRPGETQYF. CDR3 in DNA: TGTGCCAGCAGCCGAAGACCGGGGGAGACCCAGTACTTC.

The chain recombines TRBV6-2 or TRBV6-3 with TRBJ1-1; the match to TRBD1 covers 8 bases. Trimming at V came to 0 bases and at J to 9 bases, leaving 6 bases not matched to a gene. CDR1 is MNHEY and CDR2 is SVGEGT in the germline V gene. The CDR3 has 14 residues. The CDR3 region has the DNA TGTGCCAGCAGTTACTCGGGACAGGCTCGGAAAGCTTTCTTT. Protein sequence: CASSYSGQARKAFF.

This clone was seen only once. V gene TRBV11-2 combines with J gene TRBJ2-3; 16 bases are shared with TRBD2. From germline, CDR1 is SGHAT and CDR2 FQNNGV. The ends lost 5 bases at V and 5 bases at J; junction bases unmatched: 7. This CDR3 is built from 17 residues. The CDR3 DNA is TGTGCCAGCAGCCACGGGACTAGCGGGAGGGGCGAAGATACGCAGTATTTT. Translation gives CASSHGTSGRGEDTQYF.

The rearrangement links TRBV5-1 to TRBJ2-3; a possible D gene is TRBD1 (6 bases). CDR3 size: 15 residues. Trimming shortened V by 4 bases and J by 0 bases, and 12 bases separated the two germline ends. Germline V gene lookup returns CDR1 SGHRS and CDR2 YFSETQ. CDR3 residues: CASSAPDRSTDTQYF. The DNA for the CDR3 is TGCGCCAGCAGCGCCCCGGACAGAAGCACAGATACGCAGTATTTT.

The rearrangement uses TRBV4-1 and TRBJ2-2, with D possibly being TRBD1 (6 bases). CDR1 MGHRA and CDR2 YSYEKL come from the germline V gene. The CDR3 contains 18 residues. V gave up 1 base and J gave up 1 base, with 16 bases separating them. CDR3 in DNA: TGCGCCAGCAGCCAAGTTATAAGACAAGGGGGGAACACCGGGGAGCTGTTTTTT. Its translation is CASSQVIRQGGNTGELFF.

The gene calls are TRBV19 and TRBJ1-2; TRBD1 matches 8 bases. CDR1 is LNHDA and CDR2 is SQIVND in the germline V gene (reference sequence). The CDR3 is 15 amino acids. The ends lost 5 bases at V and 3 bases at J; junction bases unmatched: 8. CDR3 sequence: CASSLHLTGDYGYTF. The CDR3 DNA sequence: TGTGCCAGTAGTCTACACCTGACAGGGGACTATGGCTACACCTTC.

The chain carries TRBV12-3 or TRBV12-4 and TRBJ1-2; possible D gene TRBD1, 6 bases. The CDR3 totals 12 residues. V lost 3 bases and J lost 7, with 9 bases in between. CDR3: CASSFAGAGYTF. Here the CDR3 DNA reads TGTGCCAGCAGTTTTGCAGGGGCTGGCTACACCTTC.

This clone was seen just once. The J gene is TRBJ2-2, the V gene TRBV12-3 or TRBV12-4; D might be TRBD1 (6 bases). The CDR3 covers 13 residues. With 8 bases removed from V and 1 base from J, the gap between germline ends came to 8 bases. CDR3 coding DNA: TGTGCCAGCGGGGGCGGGAACACCGGGGAGCTGTTTTTT. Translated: CASGGGNTGELFF.

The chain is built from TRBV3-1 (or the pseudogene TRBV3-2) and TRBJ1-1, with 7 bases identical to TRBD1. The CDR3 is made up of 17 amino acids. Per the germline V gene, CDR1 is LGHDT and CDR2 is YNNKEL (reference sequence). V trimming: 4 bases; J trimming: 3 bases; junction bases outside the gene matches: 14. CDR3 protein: CASSRQTGFRTDTEAFF. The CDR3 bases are TGTGCCAGCAGCCGCCAGACAGGGTTTAGGACCGACACTGAAGCTTTCTTT.

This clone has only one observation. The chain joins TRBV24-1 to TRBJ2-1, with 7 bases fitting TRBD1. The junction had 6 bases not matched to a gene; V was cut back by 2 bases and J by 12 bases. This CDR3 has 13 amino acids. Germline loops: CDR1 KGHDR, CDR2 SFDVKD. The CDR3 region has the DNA TGTGCCACCAGTGATTCAGCAGGGGACAGGCAGTTCTTC. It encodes CATSDSAGDRQFF.

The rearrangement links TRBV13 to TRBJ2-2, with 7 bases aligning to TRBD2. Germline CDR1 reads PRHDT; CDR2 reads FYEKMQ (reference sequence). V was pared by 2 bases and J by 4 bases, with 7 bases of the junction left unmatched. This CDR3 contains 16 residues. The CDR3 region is CASSLRVGGSTGELFF. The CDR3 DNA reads TGTGCCAGCAGCTTACGGGTCGGGGGGTCCACCGGGGAGCTGTTTTTT.

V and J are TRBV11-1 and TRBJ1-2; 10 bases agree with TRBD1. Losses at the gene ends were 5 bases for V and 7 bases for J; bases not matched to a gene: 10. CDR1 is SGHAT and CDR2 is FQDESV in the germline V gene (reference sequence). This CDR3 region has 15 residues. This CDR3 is CASSQGDRGLGGYTF. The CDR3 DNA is TGTGCCAGCAGCCAGGGTGACAGGGGGCTTGGTGGCTACACCTTC.

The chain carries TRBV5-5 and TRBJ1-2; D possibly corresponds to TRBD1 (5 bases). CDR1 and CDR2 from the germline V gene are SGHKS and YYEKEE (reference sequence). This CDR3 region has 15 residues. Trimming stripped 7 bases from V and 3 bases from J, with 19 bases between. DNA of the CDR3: TGTGCCAGCGGGAGGGGAGGGGTGGAAGACTATGGCTACACCTTC. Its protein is CASGRGGVEDYGYTF.